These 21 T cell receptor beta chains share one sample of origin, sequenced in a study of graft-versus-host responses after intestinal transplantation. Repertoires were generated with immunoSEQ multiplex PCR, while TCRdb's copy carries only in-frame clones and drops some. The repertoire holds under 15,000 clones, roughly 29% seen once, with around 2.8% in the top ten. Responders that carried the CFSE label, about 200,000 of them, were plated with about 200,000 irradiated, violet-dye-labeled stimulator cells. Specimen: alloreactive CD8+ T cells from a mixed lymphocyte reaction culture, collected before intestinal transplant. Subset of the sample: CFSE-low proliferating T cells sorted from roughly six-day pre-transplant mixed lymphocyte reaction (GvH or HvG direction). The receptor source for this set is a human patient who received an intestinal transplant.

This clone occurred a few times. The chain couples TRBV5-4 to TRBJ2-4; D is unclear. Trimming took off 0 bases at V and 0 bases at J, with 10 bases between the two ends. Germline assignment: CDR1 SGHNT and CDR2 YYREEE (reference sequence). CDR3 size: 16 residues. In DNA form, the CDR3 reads TGTGCCAGCAGCTTGGAACCAGCGTTAGCCAAAAACATTCAGTACTTC. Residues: CASSLEPALAKNIQYF.

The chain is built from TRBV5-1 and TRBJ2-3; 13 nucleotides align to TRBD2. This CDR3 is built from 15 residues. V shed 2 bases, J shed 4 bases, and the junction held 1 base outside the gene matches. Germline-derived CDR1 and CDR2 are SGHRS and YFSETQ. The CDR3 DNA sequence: TGCGCCAGCAGCTTAACTAGCGGGGGGGCAGATACGCAGTATTTT. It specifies CASSLTSGGADTQYF.

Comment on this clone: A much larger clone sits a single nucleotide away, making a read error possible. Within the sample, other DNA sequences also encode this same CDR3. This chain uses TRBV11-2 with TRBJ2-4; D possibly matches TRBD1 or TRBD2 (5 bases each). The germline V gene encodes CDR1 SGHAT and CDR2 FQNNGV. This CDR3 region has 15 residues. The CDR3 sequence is CASSLFPRGQNIQYF. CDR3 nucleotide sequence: TGCGCCAGCAGCTTATTCCCTCGGGGCCAAAACATTCAGTACTTC. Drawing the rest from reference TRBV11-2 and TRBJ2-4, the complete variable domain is EAGVAQSPRYKIIEKRQSVAFWCNPISGHATLYWYQQILGQGPKLLIQFQNNGVVDDSQLPKDRFSAERLKGVDSTLKIQPAKLEDSAVYLCASSLFPRGQNIQYFGAGTRLSVL.

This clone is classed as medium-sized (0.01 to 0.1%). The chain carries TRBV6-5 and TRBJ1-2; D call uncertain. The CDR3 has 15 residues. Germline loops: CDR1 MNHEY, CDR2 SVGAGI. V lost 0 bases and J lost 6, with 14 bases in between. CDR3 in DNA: TGTGCCAGCAGTTACTCAACAGCCTCCAGTAATGGCTACACCTTC. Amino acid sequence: CASSYSTASSNGYTF.

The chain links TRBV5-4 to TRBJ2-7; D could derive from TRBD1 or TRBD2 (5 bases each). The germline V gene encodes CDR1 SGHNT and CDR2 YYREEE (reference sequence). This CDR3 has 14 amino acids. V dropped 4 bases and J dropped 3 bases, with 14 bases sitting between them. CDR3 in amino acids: CASSVGDAYYEQYF. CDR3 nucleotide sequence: TGTGCCAGCAGCGTCGGGGACGCCTACTACGAGCAGTACTTC.

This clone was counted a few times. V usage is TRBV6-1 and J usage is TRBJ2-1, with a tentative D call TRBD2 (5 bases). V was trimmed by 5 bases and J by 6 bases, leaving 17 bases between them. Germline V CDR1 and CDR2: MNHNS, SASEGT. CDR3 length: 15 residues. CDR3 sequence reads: CASSPSWRRSNEQFF. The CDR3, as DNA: TGTGCCAGCAGTCCCTCCTGGAGGAGGTCCAATGAGCAGTTCTTC.

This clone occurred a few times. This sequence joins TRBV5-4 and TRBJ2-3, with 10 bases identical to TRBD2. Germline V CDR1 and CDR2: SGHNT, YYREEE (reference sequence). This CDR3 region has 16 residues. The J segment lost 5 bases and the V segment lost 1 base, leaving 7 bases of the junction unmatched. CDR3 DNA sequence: TGTGCCAGCAGCTTGTTAGCGGGGGGCCGGATAGATACGCAGTATTTT. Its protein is CASSLLAGGRIDTQYF.

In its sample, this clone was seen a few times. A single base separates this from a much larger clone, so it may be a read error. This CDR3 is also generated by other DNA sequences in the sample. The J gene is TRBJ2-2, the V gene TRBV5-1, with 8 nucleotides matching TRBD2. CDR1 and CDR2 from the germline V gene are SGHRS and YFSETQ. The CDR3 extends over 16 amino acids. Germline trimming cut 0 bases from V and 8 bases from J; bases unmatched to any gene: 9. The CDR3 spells CASSLATSVTGGELFF. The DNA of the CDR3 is TGCGCCAGCAGCTTGGCGACTAGCGTTACCGGGGGGGAGCTGTTTTTT.

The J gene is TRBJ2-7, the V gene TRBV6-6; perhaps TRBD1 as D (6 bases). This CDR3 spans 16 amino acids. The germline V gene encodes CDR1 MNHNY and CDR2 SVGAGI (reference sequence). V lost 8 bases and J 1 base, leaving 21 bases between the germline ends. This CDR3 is CASRTRTVIGSYEQYF. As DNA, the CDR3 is TGTGCCAGCCGAACCCGGACAGTAATCGGATCCTACGAGCAGTACTTC.

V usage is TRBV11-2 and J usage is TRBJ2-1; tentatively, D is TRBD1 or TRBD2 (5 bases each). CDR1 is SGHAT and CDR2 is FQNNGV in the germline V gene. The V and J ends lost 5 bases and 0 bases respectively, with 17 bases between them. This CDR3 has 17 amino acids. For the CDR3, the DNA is TGTGCCAGCAGCCAGACCGGGACCTTGAGCTCCTACAATGAGCAGTTCTTC. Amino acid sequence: CASSQTGTLSSYNEQFF.

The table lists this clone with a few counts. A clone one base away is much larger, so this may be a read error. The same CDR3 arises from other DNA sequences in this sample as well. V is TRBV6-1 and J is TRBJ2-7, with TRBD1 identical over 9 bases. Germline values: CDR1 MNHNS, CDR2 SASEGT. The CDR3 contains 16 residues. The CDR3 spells CASCEGGTGLGWEQYF. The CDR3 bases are TGTGCCAGCTGTGAAGGGGGGACAGGGTTGGGTTGGGAGCAGTACTTC.

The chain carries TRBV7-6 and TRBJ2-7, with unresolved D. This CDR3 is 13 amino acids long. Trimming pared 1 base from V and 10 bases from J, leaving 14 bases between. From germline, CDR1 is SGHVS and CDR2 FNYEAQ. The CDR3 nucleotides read TGTGCCAGCAGCTTAGGGGGATTAGGATCCCAGTACTTC. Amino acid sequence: CASSLGGLGSQYF.

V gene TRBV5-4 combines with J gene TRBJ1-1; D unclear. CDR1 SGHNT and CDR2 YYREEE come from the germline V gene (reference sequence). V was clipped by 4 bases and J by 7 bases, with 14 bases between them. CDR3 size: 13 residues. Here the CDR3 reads CASSPAFGVEAFF. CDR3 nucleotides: TGTGCCAGCAGCCCCGCTTTTGGGGTTGAAGCTTTCTTT.

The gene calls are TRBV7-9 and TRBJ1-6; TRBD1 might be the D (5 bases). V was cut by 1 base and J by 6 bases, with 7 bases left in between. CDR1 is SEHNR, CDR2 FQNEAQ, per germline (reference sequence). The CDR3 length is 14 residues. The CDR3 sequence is CASSLGGSNSPLHF. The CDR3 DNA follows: TGTGCCAGCAGCTTAGGGGGGAGTAATTCACCCCTCCACTTT.

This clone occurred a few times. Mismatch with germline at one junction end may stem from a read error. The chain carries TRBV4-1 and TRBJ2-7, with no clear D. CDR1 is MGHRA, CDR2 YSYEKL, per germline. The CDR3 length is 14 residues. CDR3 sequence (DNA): TGTGCCAGCAGCCAGATGGGGTTATCCTACGAGCAGTACTTC. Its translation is CASSQMGLSYEQYF.

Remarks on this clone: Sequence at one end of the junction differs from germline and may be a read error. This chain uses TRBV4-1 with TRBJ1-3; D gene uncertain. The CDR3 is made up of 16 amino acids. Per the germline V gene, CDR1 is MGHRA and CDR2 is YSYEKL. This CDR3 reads CANSQDPHGSGNTIYF. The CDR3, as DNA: TGCGCCAACAGCCAAGACCCGCACGGCTCTGGAAACACCATATATTTT.

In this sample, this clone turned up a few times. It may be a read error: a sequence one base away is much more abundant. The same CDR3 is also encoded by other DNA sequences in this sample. CDR3 region: CASSLGDSHEQYF. The CDR3, as DNA: TGTGCCAGCAGCTTGGGAGACAGCCACGAGCAGTACTTC. The V and J genes are TRBV5-6 and TRBJ2-7, with TRBD1 as a possible D gene (5 bases). CDR1 and CDR2 (germline): SGHDT, YYEEEE. The ends were cut back, 0 bases at V and 5 bases at J, with 9 bases in the middle. This CDR3 comprises 13 residues.

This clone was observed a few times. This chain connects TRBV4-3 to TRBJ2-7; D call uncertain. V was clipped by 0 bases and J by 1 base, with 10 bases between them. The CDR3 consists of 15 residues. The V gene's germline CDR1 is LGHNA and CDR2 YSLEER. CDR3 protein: CASSQDLPESYEQYF. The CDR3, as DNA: TGCGCCAGCAGCCAAGATTTACCCGAATCCTACGAGCAGTACTTC.

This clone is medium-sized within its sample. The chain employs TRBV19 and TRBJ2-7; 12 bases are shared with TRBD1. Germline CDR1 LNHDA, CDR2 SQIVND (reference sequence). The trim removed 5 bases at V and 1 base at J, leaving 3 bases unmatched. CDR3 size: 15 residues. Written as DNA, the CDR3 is TGTGCCAGTAGTTTGGGACAGGGGGCTTCCTACGAGCAGTACTTC. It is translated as CASSLGQGASYEQYF. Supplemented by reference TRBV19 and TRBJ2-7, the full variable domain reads DGGITQSPKYLFRKEGQNVTLSCEQNLNHDAMYWYRQDPGQGLRLIYYSQIVNDFQKGDIAEGYSVSREKKESFPLTVTSAQKNPTAFYLCASSLGQGASYEQYFGPGTRLTVT.

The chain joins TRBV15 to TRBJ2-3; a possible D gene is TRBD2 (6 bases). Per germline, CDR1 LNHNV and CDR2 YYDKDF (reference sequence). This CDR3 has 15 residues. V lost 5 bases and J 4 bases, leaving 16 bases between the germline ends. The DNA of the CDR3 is TGTGCCACCAGCGAACGACTAGGAGAGGCAGATACGCAGTATTTT. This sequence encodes CATSERLGEADTQYF.

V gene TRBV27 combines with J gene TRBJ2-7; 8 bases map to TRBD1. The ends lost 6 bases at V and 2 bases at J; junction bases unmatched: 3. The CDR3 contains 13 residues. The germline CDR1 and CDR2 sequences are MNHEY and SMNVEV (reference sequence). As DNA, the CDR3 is TGTGCCAGCAGCTGGACAGGGCCCTACGAGCAGTACTTC. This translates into CASSWTGPYEQYF.